This T cell receptor beta chain was identified in a study of control samples from healthy donors and cancer patients. The CDR3 loop spans 12 amino acids. Germline CDR1 SEHNR, CDR2 FQNEAQ (reference sequence). Comment on this clone: The junction differs from germline at one of its ends, possibly a read error.

Profiling relied on immunoSEQ multiplex PCR, and the TCRdb table lists in-frame clones only, not all of them. The table includes 40,000 to 65,000 clones, about nine tenths detected once. The clonotype was recovered from a man between 60 and 75 years old with head and neck cancer. This chain uses TRBV7-9 with TRBJ2-5; 7 positions agree with TRBD2. Specimen: PBMCs. CDR3 in DNA: TGTGCCAGCAGCTTAGCTAGGCTAGCGGTCGACTTC. Amino acid sequence: CASSLARLAVDF.